The 23 T cell receptor beta chains in this list originate from one sample, sequenced in a study of blood T cell repertoires in COVID-19. Libraries were prepared by immunoSEQ multiplex PCR; TCRdb keeps only in-frame clonotypes and omits some of them. The sample shows about 280,000 clones, roughly 85% of them seen only once. The specimen sequenced was peripheral blood. The source of these receptors is a man in his fifties with active or convalescent COVID-19.

This clone was counted between two and nine times. The V call is TRBV28, the J call TRBJ2-1; no firm D call. CDR3 length: 14 residues. Germline CDR1 MDHEN, CDR2 SYDVKM. V was shortened by 6 bases and J by 10 bases, with 19 bases between the two germline ends. CDR3 DNA sequence: TGTGCCAGCAGCCAGAGACACCGGTTAGGCGAGCAGTTCTTC. This codes for CASSQRHRLGEQFF.

The rearrangement uses TRBV10-3 and TRBJ1-5, with TRBD1 matching 11 bases. Germline lookup yields CDR1 ENHRY and CDR2 SYGVKD. V gave up 8 bases and J gave up 4 bases; unmatched junction bases: 4. The CDR3 runs 14 residues. The CDR3 reads CAIAGTGGNQPQHF. The CDR3 region has the DNA TGTGCCATCGCCGGGACAGGGGGGAATCAGCCCCAGCATTTT.

The gene calls are TRBV7-9 and TRBJ2-6; 9 bases are a match to TRBD1. Germline V lookup: CDR1 SEHNR, CDR2 FQNEAQ (reference sequence). V gave up 5 bases and J gave up 2 bases; unmatched junction bases: 7. The CDR3 length is 17 residues. The CDR3 DNA reads as TGTGCCAGCAGCCAGACAGGGGGTGAAACTGGGGCCAACGTCCTGACTTTC. Its protein is CASSQTGGETGANVLTF.

This clone appeared many times. The CDR3 sequence: CASSFGSPGSYNEQFF. The CDR3 DNA follows: TGTGCCAGCAGCTTCGGGAGCCCTGGGTCCTACAATGAGCAGTTCTTC. J is TRBJ2-1 and V is TRBV7-6; D is perhaps TRBD2 (6 bases). V dropped 3 bases and J dropped 1 base, with 13 bases sitting between them. This CDR3 has 16 residues. Germline CDR1 and CDR2: SGHVS and FNYEAQ.

This rearrangement joins TRBV28 to TRBJ1-3; 11 nucleotides line up with TRBD1. This CDR3 region has 17 residues. CDR1 and CDR2 (germline): MDHEN, SYDVKM. Germline trimming cut 2 bases from V and 0 bases from J; bases unmatched to any gene: 3. The chain's CDR3 is CASSLRTGGISGNTIYF. In DNA form, the CDR3 reads TGTGCCAGCAGTTTAAGGACAGGGGGCATCTCTGGAAACACCATATATTTT. The entire variable domain, with the rest obtained from reference TRBV28 and TRBJ1-3, is as follows: DVKVTQSSRYLVKRTGEKVFLECVQDMDHENMFWYRQDPGLGLRLIYFSYDVKMKEKGDIPEGYSVSREKKERFSLILESASTNQTSMYLCASSLRTGGISGNTIYFGEGSWLTVV.

CDR3 protein: CASRLGPPGNTQYF. The CDR3 DNA follows: TGTGCCAGCAGGCTAGGGCCCCCCGGGAATACGCAGTATTTT. The chain uses TRBV6-6 and TRBJ2-3, with D perhaps TRBD2 (5 bases). Germline CDR1 reads MNHNY; CDR2 reads SVGAGI (reference sequence). CDR3 length: 14 amino acids. V was cut by 6 bases and J by 7 bases, with 17 bases left in between.

A remark on this clone: A junction boundary mismatches the germline segment, possibly from a read error. V is TRBV30 and J is TRBJ2-1; 7 bases agree with TRBD2. The CDR3 has 13 amino acids. The germline gives CDR1 GTSNPN, CDR2 SVGIG (reference sequence). DNA of the CDR3: TGTGCCTGGAGTGCGCGGGAGTACAGTGAGCAGTTCTTC. Translating it yields CAWSAREYSEQFF.

This clone was detected only once. The rearrangement joins TRBV2 to TRBJ2-7; 9 bases map to TRBD1. This CDR3 is built from 15 residues. The trim removed 2 bases at V and 9 bases at J, leaving 11 bases unmatched. Germline CDR1 SNHLY, CDR2 FYNNEI. The CDR3 spells CASSETRDRVRGQYF. The CDR3 nucleotides are TGTGCCAGCAGTGAAACCCGGGACAGGGTAAGGGGGCAGTACTTC. The full variable domain, in which reference TRBV2 and TRBJ2-7 provide the parts outside the CDR3, is EPEVTQTPSHQVTQMGQEVILRCVPISNHLYFYWYRQILGQKVEFLVSFYNNEISEKSEIFDDQFSVERPDGSNFTLKIRSTKLEDSAMYFCASSETRDRVRGQYFGPGTRLTVT.

V and J are TRBV7-2 and TRBJ1-2; D gene unclear. Germline V gene data show CDR1 as SGHTA and CDR2 as FQGNSA. V was shortened by 2 bases and J by 4 bases, with 11 bases between the two germline ends. The CDR3 loop spans 14 amino acids. CDR3 protein: CASSLSPGGYGYTF. The DNA for the CDR3 is TGTGCCAGCAGCTTATCGCCGGGAGGCTATGGCTACACCTTC.

The rearrangement uses TRBV7-9 and TRBJ1-5; D is possibly TRBD1 (6 bases). The CDR3 is made up of 14 amino acids. CDR1 is SEHNR and CDR2 is FQNEAQ in the germline V gene (reference sequence). V lost 5 bases, J lost 4 bases, and 12 bases lay in between. For the CDR3, the DNA is TGTGCCAGCAGCACACAGCAGGGGAATCAGCCCCAGCATTTT. This codes for CASSTQQGNQPQHF.

This clone was counted many times. This CDR3 is CASSLLAGGEDTQYF. The CDR3 coding sequence is TGTGCCAGCAGTTTGTTAGCGGGAGGCGAAGATACGCAGTATTTT. The chain recombines TRBV28 with TRBJ2-3, with TRBD2 identical over 10 bases. V lost 3 bases to trimming and J lost 5 bases; unmatched junction nucleotides: 5. The CDR3 has 15 amino acids. Looked up from germline, CDR1 is MDHEN and CDR2 is SYDVKM.

The V and J genes are TRBV4-2 and TRBJ1-6; 8 nucleotides line up with TRBD1. Germline CDR1 reads LGHNA; CDR2 reads YNFKEQ. The length of the CDR3 is 17 residues. V was clipped by 0 bases and J by 8 bases; unmatched bases: 9. CDR3 sequence reads: CASSQDLRQGPDSPLHF. The CDR3 coding sequence is TGTGCCAGCAGCCAAGACCTCCGACAGGGGCCCGATTCACCCCTCCACTTT.

This sequence joins TRBV27 and TRBJ2-1; unclear D gene. Germline-derived CDR1 and CDR2 are MNHEY and SMNVEV (reference sequence). The CDR3 consists of 18 residues. V dropped 0 bases and J dropped 0 bases, with 15 bases sitting between them. CDR3 bases: TGTGCCAGCAGTTTATCGGTATTCCCGCGGAACTCCTACAATGAGCAGTTCTTC. The encoded protein is CASSLSVFPRNSYNEQFF.

V gene TRBV27 combines with J gene TRBJ2-3; 7 bases map to TRBD1. The CDR3 spans 17 residues. Germline V lookup: CDR1 MNHEY, CDR2 SMNVEV (reference sequence). V was pared by 5 bases and J by 0 bases, with 11 bases of the junction left unmatched. The CDR3: CASSSQRGGLSTDTQYF. The CDR3 DNA is TGTGCCAGCAGTAGCCAAAGAGGGGGCCTTAGCACAGATACGCAGTATTTT.

This chain joins TRBV24-1 and TRBJ2-5, with D unclear. The CDR3 loop spans 12 amino acids. The germline V gene encodes CDR1 KGHDR and CDR2 SFDVKD. V was pared by 10 bases and J by 0 bases, with 8 bases between. The CDR3: CATSFDQETQYF. CDR3 sequence (DNA): TGTGCCACGTCGTTTGACCAAGAGACCCAGTACTTC.

The V and J genes are TRBV19 and TRBJ1-4; no definite D call. The CDR3 loop spans 13 amino acids. The germline V gene encodes CDR1 LNHDA and CDR2 SQIVND (reference sequence). Trimming took 7 bases from V and 5 from J, leaving 11 bases between them. CDR3 DNA: TGTGCCAGTAATTGGGGAGCGAATGAAAAACTGTTTTTT. Its protein is CASNWGANEKLFF. Full variable domain (outside the CDR3, taken from reference TRBV19 and TRBJ1-4): DGGITQSPKYLFRKEGQNVTLSCEQNLNHDAMYWYRQDPGQGLRLIYYSQIVNDFQKGDIAEGYSVSREKKESFPLTVTSAQKNPTAFYLCASNWGANEKLFFGSGTQLSVL.

This chain uses TRBV11-2 with TRBJ1-3; D perhaps matches TRBD1 (6 bases). CDR1 and CDR2 (germline): SGHAT, FQNNGV. Trimming stripped 5 bases from V and 2 bases from J, with 13 bases between. CDR3 length equals 15 residues. The CDR3 is CASSRSGVAGNTIYF. CDR3 bases: TGTGCCAGCAGCAGATCAGGGGTCGCTGGAAACACCATATATTTT.

The J gene is TRBJ2-2, the V gene TRBV14; 7 bases match TRBD2. In germline, CDR1 is SGHDN, CDR2 FVKESK. CDR3 size: 15 residues. V shed 1 base, J shed 8 bases, and the junction held 7 bases outside the gene matches. For the CDR3, the DNA is TGTGCCAGCAGCCAAGGGGCGGGAGAAGTTGGGGAGCTGTTTTTT. This codes for CASSQGAGEVGELFF.

The chain has TRBV18 and TRBJ1-2, with D tentatively TRBD1 (6 bases). The germline CDR1 and CDR2 sequences are KGHSH and LQKENI. The CDR3 is made up of 14 amino acids. V was cut by 3 bases and J by 4 bases, with 12 bases left in between. The CDR3 DNA follows: TGTGCCAGCTCACCCTCCGGGACACCCTATGGCTACACCTTC. Protein sequence: CASSPSGTPYGYTF.

The chain uses TRBV12-3 or TRBV12-4 and TRBJ2-1, with 7 positions matching TRBD1. CDR3 length equals 13 residues. The DNA of the CDR3 is TGTGCAATCGGGACAGCCTCCTACAATGAGCAGTTCTTC. Amino acid sequence: CAIGTASYNEQFF.

The V gene is TRBV28, the J gene TRBJ1-2; 8 bases match TRBD1. V lost 6 bases and J lost 2; bases outside the gene matches: 5. This CDR3 contains 14 residues. Looked up from germline, CDR1 is MDHEN and CDR2 is SYDVKM. The CDR3 nucleotides are TGTGCCAGCAGACACCGGACAGGGAACTATGGCTACACCTTC. Translating gives CASRHRTGNYGYTF.

The J gene is TRBJ2-7, the V gene TRBV7-2; D uncertain. This CDR3 region has 13 residues. Germline CDR1 and CDR2: SGHTA and FQGNSA. Trimming left V 8 bases short and J 4 bases short, with 15 bases between. The CDR3 loop is CASGRIIAYEQYF. DNA of the CDR3: TGTGCCAGCGGTAGGATTATAGCTTACGAGCAGTACTTC.

This clone was counted once. The chain uses TRBV15 and TRBJ1-5, with a tentative D call TRBD1 (5 bases). The V end lost 6 bases, the J end lost 6 bases, and 15 bases lay between the germline ends. The germline gives CDR1 LNHNV, CDR2 YYDKDF (reference sequence). CDR3 length: 14 amino acids. CDR3 coding DNA: TGTGCCACCAGTGTGGGGAGGGGAGGTCAGCCCCAGCATTTT. This sequence encodes CATSVGRGGQPQHF. Drawing the rest from reference TRBV15 and TRBJ1-5, the complete variable domain is DAMVIQNPRYQVTQFGKPVTLSCSQTLNHNVMYWYQQKSSQAPKLLFHYYDKDFNNEADTPDNFQSRRPNTSFCFLDIRSPGLGDTAMYLCATSVGRGGQPQHFGDGTRLSIL.